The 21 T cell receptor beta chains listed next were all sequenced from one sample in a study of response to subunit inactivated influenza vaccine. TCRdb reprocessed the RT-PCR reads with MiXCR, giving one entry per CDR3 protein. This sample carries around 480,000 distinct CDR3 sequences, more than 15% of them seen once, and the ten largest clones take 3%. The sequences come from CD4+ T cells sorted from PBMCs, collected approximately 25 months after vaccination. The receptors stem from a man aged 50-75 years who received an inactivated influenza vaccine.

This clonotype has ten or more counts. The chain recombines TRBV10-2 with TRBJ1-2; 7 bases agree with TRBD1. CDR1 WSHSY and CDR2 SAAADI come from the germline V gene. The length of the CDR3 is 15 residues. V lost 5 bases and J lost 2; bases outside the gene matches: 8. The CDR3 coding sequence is TGCGCCAGCAGTCAAGGGCAGGGGGGCAACTATGGCTACACCTTC. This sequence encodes CASSQGQGGNYGYTF.

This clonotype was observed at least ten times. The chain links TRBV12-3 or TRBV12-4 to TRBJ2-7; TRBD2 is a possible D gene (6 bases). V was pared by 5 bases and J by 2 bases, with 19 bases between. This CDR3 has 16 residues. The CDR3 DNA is TGTGCCAGCAGTCCGTCGGTAATGTCGGGGGCCTACGAGCAGTACTTC. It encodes CASSPSVMSGAYEQYF.

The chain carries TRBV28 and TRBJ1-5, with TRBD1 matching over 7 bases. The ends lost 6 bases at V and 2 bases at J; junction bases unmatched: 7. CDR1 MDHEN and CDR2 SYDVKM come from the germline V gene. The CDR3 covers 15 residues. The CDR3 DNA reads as TGTGCCAGCAGCGGCTTTCAGGGGGGCAATCAGCCCCAGCATTTT. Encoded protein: CASSGFQGGNQPQHF. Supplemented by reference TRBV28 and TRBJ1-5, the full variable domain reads DVKVTQSSRYLVKRTGEKVFLECVQDMDHENMFWYRQDPGLGLRLIYFSYDVKMKEKGDIPEGYSVSREKKERFSLILESASTNQTSMYLCASSGFQGGNQPQHFGDGTRLSIL.

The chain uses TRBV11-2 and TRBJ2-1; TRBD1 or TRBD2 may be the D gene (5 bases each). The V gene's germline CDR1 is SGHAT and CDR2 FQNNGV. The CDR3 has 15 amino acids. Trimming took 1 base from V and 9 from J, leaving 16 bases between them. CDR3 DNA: TGTGCCAGCAGCTTAGTGGGGGATGGCCACACTGAGCAGTTCTTC. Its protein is CASSLVGDGHTEQFF. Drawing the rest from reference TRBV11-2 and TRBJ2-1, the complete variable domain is EAGVAQSPRYKIIEKRQSVAFWCNPISGHATLYWYQQILGQGPKLLIQFQNNGVVDDSQLPKDRFSAERLKGVDSTLKIQPAKLEDSAVYLCASSLVGDGHTEQFFGPGTRLTVL.

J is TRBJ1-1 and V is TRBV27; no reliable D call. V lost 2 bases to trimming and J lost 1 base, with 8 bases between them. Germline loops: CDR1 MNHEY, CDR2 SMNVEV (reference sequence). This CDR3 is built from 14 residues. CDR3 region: CASSLKDENTEAFF. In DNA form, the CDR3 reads TGTGCCAGCAGTTTAAAGGACGAGAACACTGAAGCTTTCTTT.

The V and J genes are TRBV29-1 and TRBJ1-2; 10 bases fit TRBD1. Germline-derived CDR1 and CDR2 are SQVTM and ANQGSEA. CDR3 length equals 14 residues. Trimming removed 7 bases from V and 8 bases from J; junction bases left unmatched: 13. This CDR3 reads CSATDDRGRSGYTF. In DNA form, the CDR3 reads TGCAGCGCAACCGACGACAGGGGGCGAAGCGGCTACACCTTC.

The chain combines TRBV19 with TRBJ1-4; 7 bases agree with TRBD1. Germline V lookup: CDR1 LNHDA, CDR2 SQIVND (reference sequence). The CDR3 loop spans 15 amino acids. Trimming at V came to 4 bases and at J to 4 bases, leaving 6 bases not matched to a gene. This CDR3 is CASSTTGTVNEKLFF. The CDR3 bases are TGTGCCAGTAGTACAACCGGGACAGTTAATGAAAAACTGTTTTTT. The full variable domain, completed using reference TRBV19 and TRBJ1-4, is DGGITQSPKYLFRKEGQNVTLSCEQNLNHDAMYWYRQDPGQGLRLIYYSQIVNDFQKGDIAEGYSVSREKKESFPLTVTSAQKNPTAFYLCASSTTGTVNEKLFFGSGTQLSVL.

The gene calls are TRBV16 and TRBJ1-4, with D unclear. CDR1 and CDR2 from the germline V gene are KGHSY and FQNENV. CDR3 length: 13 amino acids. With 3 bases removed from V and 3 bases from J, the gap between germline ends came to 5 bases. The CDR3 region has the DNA TGTGCCAGCAGCCACCGGTCTAATGAAAAACTGTTTTTT. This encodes CASSHRSNEKLFF.

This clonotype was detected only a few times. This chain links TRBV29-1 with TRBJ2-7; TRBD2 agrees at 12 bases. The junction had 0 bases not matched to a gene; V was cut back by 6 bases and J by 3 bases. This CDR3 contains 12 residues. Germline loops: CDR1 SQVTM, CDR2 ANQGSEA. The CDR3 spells CSVTSGGYEQYF. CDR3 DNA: TGCAGCGTGACTAGCGGGGGCTACGAGCAGTACTTC.

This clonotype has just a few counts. For the CDR3, the DNA is TGTGCCAGCAGCCAAGAAAGGACAGGGGTACTTTACAATGAGCAGTTCTTC. It yields the protein CASSQERTGVLYNEQFF. V is TRBV14 and J is TRBJ2-1; 9 positions agree with TRBD1. Germline assignment: CDR1 SGHDN and CDR2 FVKESK. The CDR3 runs 17 residues. V lost 0 bases, J lost 4 bases, and 7 bases stayed unmatched.

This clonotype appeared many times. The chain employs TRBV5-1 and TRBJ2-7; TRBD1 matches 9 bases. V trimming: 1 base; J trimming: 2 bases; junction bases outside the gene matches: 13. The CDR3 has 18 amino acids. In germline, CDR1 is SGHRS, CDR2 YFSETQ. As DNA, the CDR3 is TGCGCCAGCAGCTTGATTGGGACCGGGACAGGGACCACCTACGAGCAGTACTTC. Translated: CASSLIGTGTGTTYEQYF.

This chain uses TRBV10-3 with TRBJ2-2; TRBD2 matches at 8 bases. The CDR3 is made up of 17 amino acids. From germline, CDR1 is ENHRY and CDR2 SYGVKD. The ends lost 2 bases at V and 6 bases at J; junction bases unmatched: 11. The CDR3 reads CAISESYGRASSGELFF. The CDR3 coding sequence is TGTGCCATCAGTGAGAGTTACGGGAGGGCTAGTTCCGGGGAGCTGTTTTTT.

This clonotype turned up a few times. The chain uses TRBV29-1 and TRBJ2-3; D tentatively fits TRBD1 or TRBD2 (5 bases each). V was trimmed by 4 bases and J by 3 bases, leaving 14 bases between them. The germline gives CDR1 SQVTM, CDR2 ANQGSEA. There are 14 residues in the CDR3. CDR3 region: CSVALNRRTDTQYF. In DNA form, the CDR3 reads TGCAGCGTTGCTCTGAACAGGAGGACAGATACGCAGTATTTT.

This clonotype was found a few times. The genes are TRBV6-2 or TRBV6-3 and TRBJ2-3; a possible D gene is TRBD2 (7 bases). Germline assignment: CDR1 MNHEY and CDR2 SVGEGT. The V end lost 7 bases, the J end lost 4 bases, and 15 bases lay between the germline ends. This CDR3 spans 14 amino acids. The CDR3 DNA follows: TGTGCCAGCATTGATGGGGGGGGCCCAGATACGCAGTATTTT. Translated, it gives CASIDGGGPDTQYF.

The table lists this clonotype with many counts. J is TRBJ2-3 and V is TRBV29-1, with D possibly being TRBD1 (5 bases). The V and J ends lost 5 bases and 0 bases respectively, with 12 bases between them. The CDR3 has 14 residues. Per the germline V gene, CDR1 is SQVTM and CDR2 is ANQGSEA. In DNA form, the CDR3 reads TGCAGCGTTAGACAGTCCTCTAGCACAGATACGCAGTATTTT. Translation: CSVRQSSSTDTQYF.

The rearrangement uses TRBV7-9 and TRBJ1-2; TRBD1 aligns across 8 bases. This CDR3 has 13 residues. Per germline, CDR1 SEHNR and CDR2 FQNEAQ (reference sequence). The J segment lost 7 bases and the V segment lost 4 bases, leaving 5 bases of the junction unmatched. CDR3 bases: TGTGCCAGCAGCTCTCAGGGGGCCTCTGGCTACACCTTC. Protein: CASSSQGASGYTF.

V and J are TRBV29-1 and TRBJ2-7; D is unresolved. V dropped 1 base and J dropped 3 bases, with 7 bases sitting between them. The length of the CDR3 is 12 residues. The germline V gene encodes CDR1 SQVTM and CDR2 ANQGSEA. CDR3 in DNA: TGCAGCGTTGAAGGCCAGCACTACGAGCAGTACTTC. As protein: CSVEGQHYEQYF.

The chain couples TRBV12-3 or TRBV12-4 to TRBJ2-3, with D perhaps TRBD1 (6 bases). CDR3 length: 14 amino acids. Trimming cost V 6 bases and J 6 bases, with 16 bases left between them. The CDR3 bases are TGTGCCAGCAGGCGGACAGCTTTGGCCGATACGCAGTATTTT. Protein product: CASRRTALADTQYF.

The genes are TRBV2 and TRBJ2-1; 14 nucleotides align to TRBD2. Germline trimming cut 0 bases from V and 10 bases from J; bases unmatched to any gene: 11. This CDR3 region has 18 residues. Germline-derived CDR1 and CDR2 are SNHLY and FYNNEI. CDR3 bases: TGTGCCAGCAGTGAAGCAATAATTGTGGGACTAGCGGGAGTCGAGCAGTTCTTC. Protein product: CASSEAIIVGLAGVEQFF. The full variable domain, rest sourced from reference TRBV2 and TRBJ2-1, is EPEVTQTPSHQVTQMGQEVILRCVPISNHLYFYWYRQILGQKVEFLVSFYNNEISEKSEIFDDQFSVERPDGSNFTLKIRSTKLEDSAMYFCASSEAIIVGLAGVEQFFGPGTRLTVL.

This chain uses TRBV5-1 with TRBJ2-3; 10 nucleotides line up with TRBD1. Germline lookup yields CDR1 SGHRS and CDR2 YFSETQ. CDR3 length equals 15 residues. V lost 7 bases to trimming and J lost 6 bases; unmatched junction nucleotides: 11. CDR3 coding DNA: TGCGCCAGCGGTTCCGGGACAGGGGAGAGGGATACGCAGTATTTT. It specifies CASGSGTGERDTQYF. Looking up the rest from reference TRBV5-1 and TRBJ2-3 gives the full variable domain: KAGVTQTPRYLIKTRGQQVTLSCSPISGHRSVSWYQQTPGQGLQFLFEYFSETQRNKGNFPGRFSGRQFSNSRSEMNVSTLELGDSALYLCASGSGTGERDTQYFGPGTRLTVL.

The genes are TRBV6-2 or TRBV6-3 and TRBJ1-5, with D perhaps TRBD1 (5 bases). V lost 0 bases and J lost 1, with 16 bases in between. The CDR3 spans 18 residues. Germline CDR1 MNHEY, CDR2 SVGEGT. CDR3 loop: CASSYSGRWDQSNQPQHF. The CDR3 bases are TGTGCCAGCAGTTACTCGGGAAGATGGGACCAGAGCAATCAGCCCCAGCATTTT.